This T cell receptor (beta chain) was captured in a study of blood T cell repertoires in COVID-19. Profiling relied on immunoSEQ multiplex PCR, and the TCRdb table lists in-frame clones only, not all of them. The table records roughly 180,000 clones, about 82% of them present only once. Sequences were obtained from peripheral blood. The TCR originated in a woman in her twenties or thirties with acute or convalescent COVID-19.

CDR3 loop: CASSESRVEQPQHF. The CDR3 DNA reads as TGTGCCAGCAGTGAGTCCAGGGTGGAACAGCCCCAGCATTTT. The chain uses TRBV2 and TRBJ1-5; D is possibly TRBD1 (5 bases). The germline V gene has CDR1 SNHLY and CDR2 FYNNEI. Trimming cost V 3 bases and J 7 bases, with 13 bases left between them. The CDR3 runs 14 residues.